What follows is one T cell receptor beta chain and its context. The sample holds a few counts of this clonotype. Its cognate antigen has yet to be identified. Per-base qualities were not stored, and no clone one base away is much larger. TCR cDNA was synthesized by 5'RACE template switching, which introduced a universal primer site and unique molecular identifiers. cDNA synthesis was primed from both the TCR alpha and TCR beta constant segments. Two PCR steps were used to amplify libraries, with sample barcodes and sequencing adapters being added in the second step. Sequencing of the libraries was done on either Illumina HiSeq 2500 (2x100 bp) or NovaSeq (2x150 bp). Turning to the authors' computational methods: Reads were demultiplexed and collapsed into UMI consensus sequences with MIGEC, and V(D)J alignment was performed with MiXCR. Vaccine-responding clonotypes were defined with edgeR using replicate PBMC samples, requiring FDR below 0.01 and a log2 fold change above 5 up to day 15. Bulk clonotypes were assigned CD4 or CD8 identity according to which sequenced CD4 or CD8 repertoire held them at higher abundance. The public sequencing data were trimmed at Q25 with fastp and processed into clonotypes with MiXCR by TCRdb, which kept only in-frame beta chains. Rows matching on CDR3 protein sequence are summarized as one entry with the most common DNA and genes. It is TCRdb's table, rather than the study itself, that gives the V and J calls and clone size. This sample gives around 70,000 distinct CDR3 sequences in total; about 6.6% of them show up just once. The ten largest clones represent around 32% of the sample.

What this sample's treatment or condition label stands for: live attenuated yellow fever vaccine strain. PBMCs were isolated from peripheral blood using a standard Ficoll-Paque protocol. Dynabeads CD4 and CD8 positive selection kits were used to isolate the CD4 and CD8 T-cell fractions. RNA was extracted with TriZol from bulk PBMCs, CD4 and CD8 fractions, and dextramer-positive and dextramer-negative fractions. This specimen belongs to a study of T cells after yellow fever vaccination (dated by TCRdb to the late 2010s). Describing the broader study: The SMART-Seq v4 Ultra Low Input RNA kit was used to prepare libraries from fractions with low cell numbers. Blood samples were taken at several timepoints before and after primary and secondary immunization, and bulk PBMC replicates and cell subsets were isolated. The cohort comprised two healthy male donors, one aged 18 to 30 and one aged 30 to 40 years. Bulk TCR alpha and beta repertoires were sequenced longitudinally to track T-cell clones before and after primary and booster YFV17D yellow fever vaccination. Paper-wide results and their limitations: Computational filtering was needed because FACS-sorted repertoires could contain abundant contaminating clonotypes from the bulk population. Because the study included only a couple of donors, the extent to which the findings can be generalized is limited. A small fraction of clonotypes showed up in both the CD4 and CD8 compartments, probably as a result of convergent recombination. The secondary T-cell response was found to be weaker but faster than the primary response, with a peak reached on day 5 rather than on day 15. Most clones expanded after primary vaccination (almost 98% of CD4 and around 89% of CD8) were re-detected after the booster, suggesting that broad memory maintenance occurred.

The germline V gene specifies MDHEN as CDR1 and SYDVKM as CDR2. The CDR3 sequence holds 12 residues, the cysteine and valine included. Of all the DNA, just the CDR3 is kept, 36 bases in frame from base 1. V and J are trimmed by 10 bases and 1 base, and the gene matches miss 4 bases of the junction. The source material was CD8+ T cells sorted from PBMCs, sampled less than 6 days after the first yellow fever vaccination. This clonotype was obtained from a man younger than 35 who received the YFV17D yellow fever vaccine. This chain joins TRBV28 to TRBJ2-7; 7 bases in the junction line up with TRBD1. The nucleotide sequence is given as TGTGCCACCCGGGGACAGTCCTACGAGCAGTACGTC. It codes for CATRGQSYEQYV.